Each of the 27 T cell receptor beta chains below was sequenced from the same sample in a study of CD8 T cells in Susac syndrome. Random hexamers were used to reverse transcribe an amount of roughly 0.45 to 1 ug RNA. TCRdb ran MiXCR on the immunoSEQ multiplex PCR reads and lists one entry per CDR3 protein. Seen here are around 170,000 distinct CDR3 sequences, nearly 97% observed once, and the top ten hold more than 0.08%. Material: CD4+ T cells from PBMCs. The receptors shown here come from a human donor with Susac syndrome.

The genes are TRBV20-1 and TRBJ1-1, with D perhaps TRBD1 (6 bases). This CDR3 comprises 14 residues. V dropped 4 bases and J dropped 1 base, with 13 bases sitting between them. Germline V CDR1 and CDR2: DFQATT, SNEGSKA (reference sequence). CDR3 sequence: CSATVTGSNTEAFF. The CDR3 coding sequence is TGCAGTGCTACCGTGACAGGTTCGAACACTGAAGCTTTCTTT.

The chain recombines TRBV9 with TRBJ2-5; 7 positions match TRBD2. The CDR3 is 16 residues long. The ends lost 0 bases at V and 0 bases at J; junction bases unmatched: 5. Germline-derived CDR1 and CDR2 are SGDLS and YYNGEE. This CDR3 reads CASSVGGGVYQETQYF. Here the CDR3 DNA reads TGTGCCAGCAGCGTAGGGGGGGGAGTGTACCAAGAGACCCAGTACTTC.

This rearrangement joins TRBV29-1 to TRBJ2-6, with D hard to call. This CDR3 has 14 amino acids. Germline V gene lookup returns CDR1 SQVTM and CDR2 ANQGSEA. Trimming removed 4 bases from V and 0 bases from J, with 7 bases in between. This chain's CDR3 is CSVGQASGANVLTF. DNA for the CDR3: TGCAGCGTTGGACAAGCCTCTGGGGCCAACGTCCTGACTTTC.

This chain uses TRBV27 with TRBJ2-3, with a weak D call TRBD2 (6 bases). The CDR3 runs 15 residues. V lost 4 bases and J 2 bases, leaving 13 bases between the germline ends. From germline, CDR1 is MNHEY and CDR2 SMNVEV (reference sequence). The CDR3 region is CASSSPGGPTDTQYF. The CDR3 DNA sequence: TGTGCCAGCAGTTCTCCCGGGGGACCCACAGATACGCAGTATTTT.

This clonotype was seen only once. The chain links TRBV20-1 to TRBJ1-4; the D is unclear. The germline V gene has CDR1 DFQATT and CDR2 SNEGSKA (reference sequence). The CDR3 has 16 amino acids. V was clipped by 3 bases and J by 0 bases, with 14 bases between them. Written as DNA, the CDR3 is TGCAGTGCTAGGGGAACTACAGCAGCAACTAATGAAAAACTGTTTTTT. Translated, it gives CSARGTTAATNEKLFF.

The chain links TRBV20-1 to TRBJ2-1; the match to TRBD2 covers 11 bases. Germline loops: CDR1 DFQATT, CDR2 SNEGSKA (reference sequence). This CDR3 contains 15 residues. The trim removed 3 bases at V and 4 bases at J, leaving 5 bases unmatched. The CDR3 loop is CSASSGGAWYNEQFF. The CDR3 nucleotides read TGCAGTGCTAGTAGCGGGGGGGCTTGGTACAATGAGCAGTTCTTC.

The CDR3 spells CASAADYNSPLHF. CDR3 nucleotides: TGTGCCTCGGCAGCCGACTATAATTCACCCCTCCACTTT. The chain carries TRBV30 and TRBJ1-6, with unresolved D. Per germline, CDR1 GTSNPN and CDR2 SVGIG (reference sequence). V lost 7 bases and J lost 3, with 10 bases in between. CDR3 length: 13 amino acids.

This rearrangement joins TRBV12-3 or TRBV12-4 to TRBJ1-2; no definite D call. CDR3 size: 10 residues. V was clipped by 3 bases and J by 4 bases, with 0 bases between them. CDR3 nucleotide sequence: TGTGCCAGCAGTTTCTATGGCTACACCTTC. This sequence encodes CASSFYGYTF.

This sequence joins TRBV7-9 and TRBJ2-7; 7 bases fit TRBD1. J was trimmed by 4 bases and V by 5 bases; bases with no gene match: 14. From germline, CDR1 is SEHNR and CDR2 FQNEAQ (reference sequence). CDR3 length: 16 amino acids. The CDR3 protein is CASSRPTGAILYEQYF. DNA for the CDR3: TGTGCCAGCAGCCGCCCCACAGGGGCGATCTTGTACGAGCAGTACTTC.

The table lists this clonotype with a count of one. This chain uses TRBV5-1 with TRBJ2-3; 8 bases match TRBD2. Trimming cost V 0 bases and J 2 bases; bases outside gene matches: 5. CDR3 size: 16 residues. Germline V gene data show CDR1 as SGHRS and CDR2 as YFSETQ. The CDR3 protein is CASSLEAGVLTDTQYF. The CDR3 bases are TGCGCCAGCAGCTTGGAAGCGGGGGTCCTCACAGATACGCAGTATTTT. Drawing the rest from reference TRBV5-1 and TRBJ2-3, the complete variable domain is KAGVTQTPRYLIKTRGQQVTLSCSPISGHRSVSWYQQTPGQGLQFLFEYFSETQRNKGNFPGRFSGRQFSNSRSEMNVSTLELGDSALYLCASSLEAGVLTDTQYFGPGTRLTVL.

The CDR3 bases are TGTGCCAGCAGTTCTGGACACTACTATGGCTACACCTTC. It specifies CASSSGHYYGYTF. The chain carries TRBV25-1 and TRBJ1-2, with D tentatively TRBD1 (5 bases). Trimming pared 5 bases from V and 3 bases from J, leaving 10 bases between. The germline V gene encodes CDR1 MGHDK and CDR2 SYGVNS. The CDR3 spans 13 residues.

The rearrangement links TRBV6-4 to TRBJ2-3; D uncertain. This CDR3 comprises 16 residues. Between the trimmed V and J ends, which lost 5 bases and 0 bases, there was a span of 15 bases. CDR1 and CDR2 (germline): MRHNA, SNTAGT. The CDR3 DNA follows: TGTGCCAGCAGTCCCCGGACGGGTACTAGCACAGATACGCAGTATTTT. Translating it yields CASSPRTGTSTDTQYF.

This clonotype was recorded only once. J is TRBJ2-7 and V is TRBV18; 11 nucleotides agree with TRBD2. CDR3 length equals 15 residues. Germline V gives CDR1 KGHSH, CDR2 LQKENI. V was clipped by 3 bases and J by 5 bases; unmatched bases: 6. CDR3: CASSPSTSGVNEQYF. In nucleotides, the CDR3 is TGTGCCAGCTCACCTTCGACTAGCGGGGTCAACGAGCAGTACTTC.

The chain links TRBV28 to TRBJ1-1; a possible D gene is TRBD1 (5 bases). Per the germline V gene, CDR1 is MDHEN and CDR2 is SYDVKM. V was pared by 3 bases and J by 4 bases, with 15 bases between. The length of the CDR3 is 15 residues. CDR3 protein: CASSFGGVAPTEAFF. CDR3 nucleotide sequence: TGTGCCAGCAGTTTTGGGGGGGTAGCCCCCACTGAAGCTTTCTTT.

The chain recombines TRBV7-2 with TRBJ2-7; unclear D gene. From germline, CDR1 is SGHTA and CDR2 FQGNSA. This CDR3 has 12 amino acids. V was shortened by 5 bases and J by 3 bases, with 8 bases between the two germline ends. CDR3 DNA sequence: TGTGCCAGCAGCCCTCAGATCTACGAGCAGTACTTC. It encodes CASSPQIYEQYF.

J is TRBJ2-3 and V is TRBV21-1; the table's D call TRBD1 went unverified against the DNA. TRBV21-1 is a pseudogene. The CDR3 sequence is 16 residues long. The CDR3 loop reads CASSKESRGWGDTQYF. Here the CDR3 DNA reads TGTGCCAGCAGCAAAGAGAGCAGGGGTTGGGGAGATACGCAGTATTTT.

The chain employs TRBV18 and TRBJ2-7; D ambiguous. V dropped 5 bases and J dropped 3 bases, with 11 bases sitting between them. The CDR3 is 13 residues long. Per germline, CDR1 KGHSH and CDR2 LQKENI. CDR3 protein: CASSAPNFYEQYF. The CDR3 nucleotides are TGTGCCAGCTCAGCCCCTAATTTCTACGAGCAGTACTTC.

Only one count was recorded for this clonotype. V usage is TRBV20-1 and J usage is TRBJ1-1, with D possibly being TRBD1 (5 bases). CDR3 length: 12 amino acids. V was shortened by 5 bases and J by 2 bases, with 9 bases between the two germline ends. Germline CDR1 and CDR2: DFQATT and SNEGSKA (reference sequence). Here the CDR3 reads CSAQGLNTEAFF. CDR3 DNA sequence: TGCAGTGCTCAGGGCCTTAACACTGAAGCTTTCTTT.

The gene calls are TRBV25-1 and TRBJ2-2; no definite D call. The CDR3 has 14 residues. CDR1 is MGHDK, CDR2 SYGVNS, per germline. Trimming left V 7 bases short and J 4 bases short, with 13 bases between. The CDR3 is CASNPTGGTGELFF. For the CDR3, the DNA is TGTGCCAGCAACCCGACGGGCGGCACCGGGGAGCTGTTTTTT.

Here the CDR3 reads CSAGAGRSNYGYTF. The CDR3 nucleotides read TGCAGTGCAGGGGCCGGGAGATCTAACTATGGCTACACCTTC. The rearrangement uses TRBV20-1 and TRBJ1-2; perhaps TRBD1 as D (5 bases). CDR3 size: 14 residues. Germline V gives CDR1 DFQATT, CDR2 SNEGSKA (reference sequence). Trimming stripped 6 bases from V and 0 bases from J, with 14 bases between.

The CDR3: CASSAAASRYEQYF. CDR3 coding DNA: TGTGCCAGCAGTGCGGCAGCAAGTAGGTACGAGCAGTACTTC. The rearrangement links TRBV6-1 to TRBJ2-7; D ambiguous. V was cut by 4 bases and J by 4 bases, with 14 bases left in between. Germline loops: CDR1 MNHNS, CDR2 SASEGT. There are 14 residues in the CDR3.

This clonotype was seen just once. V is TRBV30 and J is TRBJ1-2; D not certain. This CDR3 is 12 amino acids long. V was clipped by 2 bases and J by 4 bases, with 8 bases between them. Germline V gives CDR1 GTSNPN, CDR2 SVGIG (reference sequence). The CDR3 sequence is CAWSSLVYGYTF. CDR3 in DNA: TGTGCCTGGAGTTCACTCGTCTATGGCTACACCTTC.

This chain joins TRBV2 and TRBJ1-6; D is ambiguous. V lost 3 bases and J lost 7, with 1 base in between. Germline values: CDR1 SNHLY, CDR2 FYNNEI. CDR3 size: 11 residues. DNA for the CDR3: TGTGCCAGCAGTGACAATTCACCCCTCCACTTT. Protein sequence: CASSDNSPLHF.

The chain has TRBV5-1 and TRBJ2-3; 8 bases match TRBD2. CDR3 length equals 17 residues. Germline assignment: CDR1 SGHRS and CDR2 YFSETQ. Germline trimming cut 0 bases from V and 0 bases from J; bases unmatched to any gene: 6. CDR3 residues: CASSLVPLAASTDTQYF. The DNA for the CDR3 is TGCGCCAGCAGCTTGGTCCCACTAGCGGCTAGCACAGATACGCAGTATTTT.

J is TRBJ2-1 and V is TRBV5-4; D is unclear. This CDR3 spans 13 amino acids. V lost 2 bases to trimming and J lost 5 bases, with 8 bases between them. The germline V gene encodes CDR1 SGHNT and CDR2 YYREEE (reference sequence). The CDR3 DNA sequence: TGTGCCAGCAGCTTATTGTTTGACAATGAGCAGTTCTTC. It translates to CASSLLFDNEQFF.

This chain joins TRBV3-1 and TRBJ2-7; D may match TRBD1 or TRBD2 (5 bases each). The CDR3 runs 15 residues. V lost 0 bases and J lost 5, with 14 bases in between. Germline CDR1 LGHDT, CDR2 YNNKEL (reference sequence). The CDR3 spells CASSQDGARRNEQYF. The CDR3 DNA sequence: TGTGCCAGCAGCCAAGATGGGGCCAGGAGGAACGAGCAGTACTTC.

The J gene is TRBJ2-5, the V gene TRBV20-1; maybe TRBD2 (6 bases). Germline lookup yields CDR1 DFQATT and CDR2 SNEGSKA (reference sequence). This CDR3 is built from 14 residues. V lost 1 base and J 5 bases, leaving 14 bases between the germline ends. CDR3 loop: CSARAPRAGETQYF. Here the CDR3 DNA reads TGCAGTGCTAGAGCACCTCGGGCGGGGGAGACCCAGTACTTC.